This TCR beta chain was found in a study of blood T cell repertoires in COVID-19. The overall study: COVID-19 samples, acute and convalescent, were from the United States, Italy and Spain.

This CDR3 is 12 amino acids long. Trimming took 5 bases from V and 8 from J, leaving 12 bases between them. The germline V gene has CDR1 MNHEY and CDR2 SMNVEV (reference sequence). Here immunoSEQ multiplex PCR was the method, and the copy in TCRdb shows in-frame clones only, minus some. This sample has 180,000 or so clones, with about 83% found just once. This chain joins TRBV27 and TRBJ1-1; maybe TRBD1 (6 bases). This TCR was sampled from a man between 40 and 49 years old who had recovered from COVID-19. The sample taken for sequencing was peripheral blood. CDR3 DNA: TGTGCCAGCAGTAGATACAGGGAGGAAGCTTTCTTT. Its translation: CASSRYREEAFF.